The next 19 T cell receptor beta chains were all read from a single sample in a study of patients and donors after allogeneic stem cell transplantation. Each CDR3 protein gets one entry after TCRdb re-called the RT-PCR reads with MiXCR. The table has roughly 200,000 distinct CDR3 sequences, around two fifths seen once. Material: blood, either unsorted or a sorted T cell fraction (not recorded which). The source of these receptors is a human donor who was either an allogeneic HSCT recipient or a stem cell or donor lymphocyte infusion donor (not recorded which). It is not recorded whose cells these are; they may come from a transplant donor.

The V call is TRBV2, the J call TRBJ2-2; TRBD1 matches at 7 bases. Germline-derived CDR1 and CDR2 are SNHLY and FYNNEI. The CDR3 totals 14 residues. Germline trimming cut 6 bases from V and 3 bases from J; bases unmatched to any gene: 4. The CDR3 region has the DNA TGTGCCAGCAGATTCGGACAGGACACCGGGGAGCTGTTTTTT. This translates into CASRFGQDTGELFF.

The chain joins TRBV7-9 to TRBJ1-1; possible D gene TRBD1, 6 bases. The CDR3 length is 13 residues. Between the trimmed V and J ends, which lost 4 bases and 1 base, there was a span of 7 bases. Germline V gene lookup returns CDR1 SEHNR and CDR2 FQNEAQ (reference sequence). The CDR3 here is CASSWGQNTEAFF. CDR3 nucleotides: TGTGCCAGCAGCTGGGGACAGAACACTGAAGCTTTCTTT. The variable domain in full, completed from reference TRBV7-9 and TRBJ1-1, reads DTGVSQNPRHKITKRGQNVTFRCDPISEHNRLYWYRQTLGQGPEFLTYFQNEAQLEKSRLLSDRFSAERPKGSFSTLEIQRTEQGDSAMYLCASSWGQNTEAFFGQGTRLTVV.

This chain links TRBV20-1 with TRBJ1-1; D not resolved. Trimming took off 4 bases at V and 11 bases at J, with 11 bases between the two ends. The germline gives CDR1 DFQATT, CDR2 SNEGSKA (reference sequence). The CDR3 is 10 amino acids. Here the CDR3 reads CSANVVWAFF. The CDR3 bases are TGCAGTGCTAACGTGGTTTGGGCTTTCTTT.

The rearrangement links TRBV12-3 or TRBV12-4 to TRBJ2-7; 10 bases agree with TRBD2. Trimming removed 4 bases from V and 0 bases from J; junction bases left unmatched: 6. The CDR3 covers 16 residues. CDR3 protein: CASSSPGLAFSYEQYF. CDR3 in DNA: TGTGCCAGCAGTTCGCCGGGACTAGCGTTCTCCTACGAGCAGTACTTC.

V and J are TRBV19 and TRBJ1-2; no clear D. Per germline, CDR1 LNHDA and CDR2 SQIVND (reference sequence). V lost 6 bases and J lost 0, with 23 bases in between. The CDR3 extends over 18 amino acids. The CDR3 region is CASSHPPQEIFPNYGYTF. CDR3 DNA sequence: TGTGCCAGTAGCCACCCTCCCCAGGAGATCTTTCCTAACTATGGCTACACCTTC.

The CDR3, as DNA: TGTGCCAGCAGCTTAGGACCGGTGAACACTGAAGCTTTCTTT. Encoded protein: CASSLGPVNTEAFF. The chain combines TRBV7-2 with TRBJ1-1; no clear D gene. Between the trimmed V and J ends, which lost 1 base and 0 bases, there was a span of 6 bases. From germline, CDR1 is SGHTA and CDR2 FQGNSA. The CDR3 loop spans 14 amino acids.

The rearrangement links TRBV27 to TRBJ2-6; D ambiguous. This CDR3 has 15 amino acids. The germline gives CDR1 MNHEY, CDR2 SMNVEV (reference sequence). The V gene lost 2 bases and the J gene lost 2 bases, with 7 bases spanning the gap. The chain's CDR3 is CASSLRVPGANVLTF. The CDR3 bases are TGTGCCAGCAGTTTAAGGGTCCCTGGGGCCAACGTCCTGACTTTC.

This chain uses TRBV15 with TRBJ1-4, with D unclear. The CDR3 spans 14 residues. Germline V CDR1 and CDR2: LNHNV, YYDKDF (reference sequence). The V end was cut by 1 base, the J end by 2 bases, with 5 bases between. The CDR3 sequence is CATSRGYTNEKLFF. CDR3 sequence (DNA): TGTGCCACCAGCAGAGGATACACTAATGAAAAACTGTTTTTT.

V usage is TRBV6-6 and J usage is TRBJ1-5, with D unclear. The CDR3 spans 14 residues. V dropped 7 bases and J dropped 0 bases, with 10 bases sitting between them. The germline V gene encodes CDR1 MNHNY and CDR2 SVGAGI (reference sequence). CDR3 sequence: CASTEAYSNQPQHF. CDR3 in DNA: TGTGCCAGCACGGAAGCTTATAGCAATCAGCCCCAGCATTTT.

The rearrangement uses TRBV30 and TRBJ1-2, with D unresolved. The CDR3 extends over 12 amino acids. The V gene lost 3 bases and the J gene lost 12 bases, with 17 bases spanning the gap. The germline CDR1 and CDR2 sequences are GTSNPN and SVGIG (reference sequence). The CDR3 DNA follows: TGTGCCTGGAGGGCACCCTCAGACCCCCACACCTTC. It codes for CAWRAPSDPHTF.

The sample holds one count of this clonotype. This rearrangement joins TRBV7-2 to TRBJ2-2; a weak D match, TRBD1 (5 bases). V was trimmed by 3 bases and J by 1 base, leaving 15 bases between them. CDR1 is SGHTA and CDR2 is FQGNSA in the germline V gene. The CDR3 has 17 residues. The CDR3 here is CASSFRWGFLNTGELFF. DNA for the CDR3: TGTGCCAGCAGCTTTCGGTGGGGCTTCTTGAACACCGGGGAGCTGTTTTTT.

The chain links TRBV4-3 to TRBJ2-1, with unresolved D. V gave up 0 bases and J gave up 9 bases, with 6 bases separating them. This CDR3 contains 12 residues. CDR1 and CDR2 (germline): LGHNA, YSLEER. In nucleotides, the CDR3 is TGCGCCAGCAGCCAAGACTTAGGTGAGCAGTTCTTC. Translating gives CASSQDLGEQFF.

V gene TRBV27 combines with J gene TRBJ1-6, with no clear D. V gave up 5 bases and J gave up 7 bases, with 9 bases separating them. Germline V gives CDR1 MNHEY, CDR2 SMNVEV (reference sequence). There are 13 residues in the CDR3. CDR3 protein: CASSPILNSPLHF. The DNA for the CDR3 is TGTGCCAGCAGTCCCATCCTCAATTCACCCCTCCACTTT.

The gene calls are TRBV5-1 and TRBJ2-1; the match to TRBD2 covers 9 bases. This CDR3 has 18 residues. The trim removed 0 bases at V and 0 bases at J, leaving 7 bases unmatched. The germline V gene encodes CDR1 SGHRS and CDR2 YFSETQ. The CDR3 loop reads CASSLAPRTSVSYNEQFF. The DNA for the CDR3 is TGCGCCAGCAGCTTGGCCCCAAGGACTAGCGTCTCCTACAATGAGCAGTTCTTC.

The CDR3 sequence: CSAQSGSKTYEQYF. The CDR3 DNA is TGCAGTGCCCAAAGTGGCAGTAAGACCTACGAGCAGTACTTC. V and J are TRBV20-1 and TRBJ2-7; D unresolved. Germline CDR1 and CDR2: DFQATT and SNEGSKA (reference sequence). The V gene lost 6 bases and the J gene lost 2 bases, with 17 bases spanning the gap. There are 14 residues in the CDR3.

The V call is TRBV7-2, the J call TRBJ1-6; D not resolved. Trimming left V 5 bases short and J 17 bases short, with 16 bases between. This CDR3 is 12 amino acids long. Germline values: CDR1 SGHTA, CDR2 FQGNSA. The CDR3 DNA sequence: TGTGCCAGCAGCAAGCCCGATCCCAGGATCCACTTT. Protein product: CASSKPDPRIHF.

This clonotype was seen a handful of times. The rearrangement joins TRBV12-3 or TRBV12-4 to TRBJ2-3; 8 bases align to TRBD2. The V and J ends lost 0 bases and 3 bases, in that order; junction bases with no gene match: 2. The CDR3 has 15 residues. The CDR3 coding sequence is TGTGCCAGCAGTTTAGCCCAGCGGGAGACAGATACGCAGTATTTT. This gives the protein CASSLAQRETDTQYF.

The rearrangement joins TRBV6-6 to TRBJ2-5; D remains ambiguous. The CDR3 covers 16 residues. V was shortened by 7 bases and J by 4 bases, with 22 bases between the two germline ends. CDR1 MNHNY and CDR2 SVGAGI come from the germline V gene (reference sequence). The CDR3 nucleotides read TGTGCCAGCAACACCTTAGACTCCCCGCTGGGAGAGACCCAGTACTTC. This sequence encodes CASNTLDSPLGETQYF.

This chain links TRBV5-1 with TRBJ1-1; unclear D gene. This CDR3 spans 12 amino acids. The V gene's germline CDR1 is SGHRS and CDR2 YFSETQ. V was cut by 0 bases and J by 7 bases, with 7 bases left in between. The CDR3 bases are TGCGCCAGCAGCTTGGGGATGGGTGAAGCTTTCTTT. The encoded protein is CASSLGMGEAFF.